The 16 T cell receptor beta chains below were found in one sample sequenced in a study of siplizumab effects on memory and regulatory T cells. Here immunoSEQ multiplex PCR was the method, and the copy in TCRdb shows in-frame clones only, minus some. The sample has 110,000 or so clones; under 95% are singletons. The sample was CD4+ T cells sorted from blood. The receptors were sampled from a human donor in good health.

V is TRBV29-1 and J is TRBJ2-3; D is ambiguous. Germline V gene data show CDR1 as SQVTM and CDR2 as ANQGSEA. Trimming removed 4 bases from V and 4 bases from J, with 12 bases in between. The length of the CDR3 is 13 residues. CDR3 sequence: CSVGGYSPDTQYF. CDR3 nucleotide sequence: TGCAGCGTTGGCGGCTATTCCCCAGATACGCAGTATTTT.

J is TRBJ2-5 and V is TRBV5-1, with a possible D match to TRBD1 (5 bases). CDR1 is SGHRS, CDR2 YFSETQ, per germline. V was shortened by 2 bases and J by 1 base, with 12 bases between the two germline ends. The CDR3 runs to 15 residues. CDR3 protein: CASSFQGIGQETQYF. CDR3 sequence (DNA): TGCGCCAGCAGCTTTCAGGGTATTGGCCAAGAGACCCAGTACTTC.

The rearrangement links TRBV9 to TRBJ1-4; TRBD1 is a possible D gene (6 bases). Germline lookup yields CDR1 SGDLS and CDR2 YYNGEE. Trimming cost V 2 bases and J 7 bases, with 12 bases left between them. This CDR3 has 14 amino acids. CDR3 residues: CASSVGSGAEKLFF. Written as DNA, the CDR3 is TGTGCCAGCAGCGTTGGGTCAGGGGCTGAAAAACTGTTTTTT. The full variable domain, with the rest looked up from reference TRBV9 and TRBJ1-4, is DSGVTQTPKHLITATGQRVTLRCSPRSGDLSVYWYQQSLDQGLQFLIQYYNGEERAKGNILERFSAQQFPDLHSELNLSSLELGDSALYFCASSVGSGAEKLFFGSGTQLSVL.

The CDR3 DNA reads TGTGCCATCAGTGACAGGGGTTCCTACGAGCAGTACTTC. This encodes CAISDRGSYEQYF. The chain couples TRBV10-3 to TRBJ2-7; D is possibly TRBD1 (6 bases). Looked up from germline, CDR1 is ENHRY and CDR2 is SYGVKD. The CDR3 covers 13 residues. V was clipped by 3 bases and J by 1 base, with 7 bases between them.

CDR3 nucleotide sequence: TGTGCCAGCAGTTACGGGACAGGAGTTCGCTATGGCTACACCTTC. This translates into CASSYGTGVRYGYTF. The rearrangement uses TRBV6-5 and TRBJ1-2, with TRBD1 identical over 8 bases. V shed 2 bases, J shed 4 bases, and the junction held 6 bases outside the gene matches. The germline V gene has CDR1 MNHEY and CDR2 SVGAGI. The CDR3 has 15 amino acids.

The chain recombines TRBV2 with TRBJ2-5; D remains unclear. The germline gives CDR1 SNHLY, CDR2 FYNNEI. The CDR3 loop spans 13 amino acids. Between the trimmed V and J ends, which lost 3 bases and 3 bases, there was a span of 8 bases. CDR3 DNA sequence: TGTGCCAGCAGTGAGAGGCGGAAAGAGACCCAGTACTTC. Its protein product is CASSERRKETQYF.

The chain links TRBV15 to TRBJ2-7; the D gene is possibly TRBD1 (6 bases). Trimming removed 0 bases from V and 3 bases from J, with 12 bases in between. The CDR3 loop spans 15 amino acids. Germline V gene lookup returns CDR1 LNHNV and CDR2 YYDKDF (reference sequence). The CDR3 DNA is TGTGCCACCAGCAGAGAATTAGACAGGAGCTACGAGCAGTACTTC. Protein sequence: CATSRELDRSYEQYF.

V gene TRBV4-1 combines with J gene TRBJ1-2; possibly TRBD1 for D (6 bases). In germline, CDR1 is MGHRA, CDR2 YSYEKL. The V and J ends lost 1 base and 5 bases respectively, with 14 bases between them. The CDR3 totals 15 residues. Written as DNA, the CDR3 is TGCGCCAGCAGCCAAGTTTTAGGGGGTGGGTATGGCTACACCTTC. It specifies CASSQVLGGGYGYTF.

This chain connects TRBV6-1 to TRBJ2-3, with 9 bases matching TRBD2. Germline assignment: CDR1 MNHNS and CDR2 SASEGT. There are 16 residues in the CDR3. The V gene end was trimmed by 0 bases and the J gene end by 6 bases; junction bases not matched to a gene: 7. The CDR3 is CASSEAGGRAGDTQYF. Written as DNA, the CDR3 is TGTGCCAGCAGTGAAGCGGGCGGGAGGGCCGGCGATACGCAGTATTTT.

The CDR3 reads CASSPVPGQGSDYGYTF. DNA of the CDR3: TGCGCCAGCAGCCCAGTCCCGGGACAGGGATCGGACTATGGCTACACCTTC. The V call is TRBV5-1, the J call TRBJ1-2; TRBD1 matches at 9 bases. Trimming took 4 bases from V and 3 from J; bases not matched to a gene: 13. The CDR3 is 17 amino acids. Germline V gene lookup returns CDR1 SGHRS and CDR2 YFSETQ. Drawing the rest from reference TRBV5-1 and TRBJ1-2, the complete variable domain is KAGVTQTPRYLIKTRGQQVTLSCSPISGHRSVSWYQQTPGQGLQFLFEYFSETQRNKGNFPGRFSGRQFSNSRSEMNVSTLELGDSALYLCASSPVPGQGSDYGYTFGSGTRLTVV.

This clone came up a few times. V gene TRBV7-9 combines with J gene TRBJ1-6; D remains unclear. The CDR3 totals 14 residues. V was cut by 5 bases and J by 7 bases, with 12 bases left in between. CDR1 SEHNR and CDR2 FQNEAQ come from the germline V gene (reference sequence). CDR3 DNA sequence: TGTGCCAGCAGCGCCGGAGTGGGAAATTCACCCCTCCACTTT. It is translated as CASSAGVGNSPLHF.

The rearrangement links TRBV7-8 to TRBJ1-1; 7 positions agree with TRBD1. CDR1 and CDR2 from the germline V gene are SGHVS and FQNEAQ. This CDR3 spans 15 amino acids. Trimming at V came to 6 bases and at J to 0 bases, leaving 7 bases not matched to a gene. CDR3 amino acids: CASRGTGTVNTEAFF. For the CDR3, the DNA is TGTGCCAGCAGAGGGACCGGGACAGTGAACACTGAAGCTTTCTTT.

The CDR3 DNA reads TGTGCCAGCTCTGAGAGGGTTGGGGGGGATTCACCCCTCCACTTT. Translating it yields CASSERVGGDSPLHF. The chain couples TRBV2 to TRBJ1-6, with D maybe TRBD1 (5 bases). There are 15 residues in the CDR3. Germline values: CDR1 SNHLY, CDR2 FYNNEI. Trimming took 8 bases from V and 8 from J, leaving 19 bases between them.

The chain combines TRBV2 with TRBJ2-4; the match to TRBD1 covers 8 bases. CDR1 and CDR2 from the germline V gene are SNHLY and FYNNEI. This CDR3 has 15 amino acids. With V trimmed by 6 bases and J by 6 bases, 10 bases remained unmatched. The CDR3 region is CASRDRGGGGNIQYF. DNA of the CDR3: TGTGCCAGCAGAGACAGGGGAGGAGGTGGAAACATTCAGTACTTC.

The rearrangement uses TRBV11-2 and TRBJ2-3, with 7 bases identical to TRBD1. Germline V gene lookup returns CDR1 SGHAT and CDR2 FQNNGV. The CDR3 is 17 residues long. V was pared by 0 bases and J by 0 bases, with 6 bases of the junction left unmatched. The CDR3 coding sequence is TGTGCCAGCAGCTTAGACCCGACAGGGAATAGCACAGATACGCAGTATTTT. This translates into CASSLDPTGNSTDTQYF.

In its sample, this clone was seen once. The chain employs TRBV4-1 and TRBJ1-2; maybe TRBD1 (5 bases). V lost 2 bases and J lost 4, with 17 bases in between. Germline CDR1 reads MGHRA; CDR2 reads YSYEKL. The CDR3 runs 16 residues. The CDR3, as DNA: TGCGCCAGCAGCCAACAACAGGCAGGGCCGCGCTATGGCTACACCTTC. Protein: CASSQQQAGPRYGYTF.